One and the same sample provided the 20 T cell receptor beta chains below, sequenced in a study of T cell changes during pregnancy in multiple sclerosis. Sequencing was performed with immunoSEQ multiplex PCR; in TCRdb, only in-frame clones are kept and a portion is missing. The sample carries about 59,000 clones, 92% recorded once. Material: peripheral blood, obtained in the third trimester of pregnancy. All receptors come from a female donor in good health, enrolled as a control in a pregnancy study.

The chain couples TRBV7-2 to TRBJ2-4; TRBD1 matches 7 bases. In germline, CDR1 is SGHTA, CDR2 FQGNSA. The CDR3 contains 14 residues. Trimming at V came to 4 bases and at J to 6 bases, leaving 6 bases not matched to a gene. CDR3 DNA sequence: TGTGCCAGCAGCTCGCCGGACAGGCTAAACATTCAGTACTTC. Protein product: CASSSPDRLNIQYF.

J is TRBJ1-5 and V is TRBV5-6, with D perhaps matching TRBD1 (5 bases). The CDR3 extends over 14 amino acids. The germline CDR1 and CDR2 sequences are SGHDT and YYEEEE. With 1 base removed from V and 5 bases from J, the gap between germline ends came to 10 bases. CDR3 coding DNA: TGTGCCAGCAGCTTGACAGGTCGTTATCAGCCCCAGCATTTT. Amino acid sequence: CASSLTGRYQPQHF.

This chain uses TRBV5-1 with TRBJ1-2; 8 nucleotides match TRBD1. Trimming cost V 2 bases and J 6 bases; bases outside gene matches: 3. Germline V gives CDR1 SGHRS, CDR2 YFSETQ. The CDR3 has 13 residues. CDR3 protein: CASSFDRGDGYTF. CDR3 nucleotides: TGCGCCAGCAGCTTCGACAGGGGCGATGGCTACACCTTC.

The J gene is TRBJ1-1, the V gene TRBV11-2, with D hard to call. Trimming pared 8 bases from V and 1 base from J, leaving 8 bases between. Germline V gene data show CDR1 as SGHAT and CDR2 as FQNNGV. The CDR3 contains 12 residues. The CDR3 bases are TGTGCCAGCCGACGGGGGAACACTGAAGCTTTCTTT. Amino acids: CASRRGNTEAFF.

V and J are TRBV5-4 and TRBJ1-2; possible D gene TRBD1, 6 bases. From germline, CDR1 is SGHNT and CDR2 YYREEE (reference sequence). V was clipped by 4 bases and J by 2 bases, with 15 bases between them. This CDR3 contains 15 residues. CDR3 sequence reads: CASSPDRPSNYGYTF. The CDR3 DNA reads TGTGCCAGCAGCCCGGACAGACCTTCAAACTATGGCTACACCTTC.

Here the CDR3 reads CASYRFGEKLFF. CDR3 coding DNA: TGTGCCAGCTACAGGTTCGGGGAAAAACTGTTTTTT. The chain recombines TRBV28 with TRBJ1-4; a possible D gene is TRBD1 (5 bases). CDR3 length: 12 residues. V dropped 8 bases and J dropped 8 bases, with 12 bases sitting between them. Germline assignment: CDR1 MDHEN and CDR2 SYDVKM.

This chain links TRBV7-7 with TRBJ2-1; TRBD2 matches 10 bases. This CDR3 spans 17 amino acids. After removal of 1 base from V and 9 bases from J, the junction contained 12 bases not matched to a gene. The V gene's germline CDR1 is SSHAT and CDR2 FNYEAQ (reference sequence). The CDR3 spells CASSLELAGGPRGEQFF. The CDR3 bases are TGTGCCAGCAGCTTAGAATTAGCGGGAGGCCCAAGGGGTGAGCAGTTCTTC.

This chain joins TRBV28 and TRBJ2-1; TRBD2 aligns across 9 bases. In germline, CDR1 is MDHEN, CDR2 SYDVKM. V dropped 7 bases and J dropped 6; count of bases not matched to a gene: 13. The length of the CDR3 is 16 residues. CDR3 sequence (DNA): TGTGCCAGCATTCCTACGGGACTAGCTTCTCTCAATGAGCAGTTCTTC. This encodes CASIPTGLASLNEQFF.

V gene TRBV6-6 combines with J gene TRBJ2-2; the D gene is possibly TRBD2 (6 bases). Germline V gene data show CDR1 as MNHNY and CDR2 as SVGAGI (reference sequence). Trimming left V 7 bases short and J 3 bases short, with 12 bases between. The CDR3 covers 14 residues. The CDR3 coding sequence is TGTGCCAGCAAGTTAGGCGGGGACACCGGGGAGCTGTTTTTT. Its protein product is CASKLGGDTGELFF.

The chain uses TRBV7-2 and TRBJ2-5, with 8 positions matching TRBD1. The CDR3 consists of 15 residues. J gave up 4 bases and V 5 bases, and 9 bases lay outside the gene matches. Germline-derived CDR1 and CDR2 are SGHTA and FQGNSA. This chain's CDR3 is CASSPRTGWRETQYF. CDR3 DNA: TGTGCCAGCAGCCCTCGGACAGGGTGGAGAGAGACCCAGTACTTC. Variable domain in full (rest from reference TRBV7-2 and TRBJ2-5): GAGVSQSPSNKVTEKGKDVELRCDPISGHTALYWYRQSLGQGLEFLIYFQGNSAPDKSGLPSDRFSAERTGGSVSTLTIQRTQQEDSAVYLCASSPRTGWRETQYFGPGTRLLVL.

The chain is built from TRBV5-1 and TRBJ2-1; TRBD2 agrees at 8 bases. V gave up 4 bases and J gave up 9 bases; unmatched junction bases: 9. From germline, CDR1 is SGHRS and CDR2 YFSETQ. This CDR3 is 14 amino acids long. CDR3 loop: CASSPRTSYGEQFF. In DNA, the CDR3 is TGCGCCAGCAGCCCCCGGACTAGCTACGGTGAGCAGTTCTTC.

The chain has TRBV7-7 and TRBJ2-7; TRBD2 might be the D (6 bases). The ends were cut back, 5 bases at V and 9 bases at J, with 23 bases in the middle. This CDR3 region has 15 residues. Germline-derived CDR1 and CDR2 are SSHAT and FNYEAQ (reference sequence). The CDR3 spells CASSPPPPTSTLQYF. The CDR3 bases are TGTGCCAGCAGCCCTCCACCCCCGACTAGTACCCTGCAGTACTTC.

This sequence joins TRBV2 and TRBJ1-1, with TRBD1 matching over 9 bases. CDR1 and CDR2 from the germline V gene are SNHLY and FYNNEI. The CDR3 is 14 amino acids. Trimming took 6 bases from V and 1 from J; bases not matched to a gene: 3. In nucleotides, the CDR3 is TGTGCCAGCAGAGGACAGGGGAGGAACACTGAAGCTTTCTTT. It is translated as CASRGQGRNTEAFF.

This clone was seen many times. The V call is TRBV7-2, the J call TRBJ1-5; tentatively, D is TRBD1 (5 bases). The CDR3 contains 14 residues. The germline CDR1 and CDR2 sequences are SGHTA and FQGNSA. Trimming shortened V by 1 base and J by 7 bases, and 11 bases separated the two germline ends. The CDR3 region is CASSLGSGGQPQHF. For the CDR3, the DNA is TGTGCCAGCAGCTTAGGTTCGGGGGGACAGCCCCAGCATTTT.

The chain couples TRBV6-1 to TRBJ2-7; weak D call: TRBD1 (7 bases). V dropped 8 bases and J dropped 3 bases, with 17 bases sitting between them. The CDR3 sequence is 14 residues long. The germline CDR1 and CDR2 sequences are MNHNS and SASEGT. Here the CDR3 reads CASGGRQGNYEQYF. In nucleotides, the CDR3 is TGTGCCAGCGGGGGGAGACAGGGTAACTACGAGCAGTACTTC.

The gene calls are TRBV7-2 and TRBJ2-3; 11 bases are a match to TRBD2. CDR1 and CDR2 (germline): SGHTA, FQGNSA. The CDR3 length is 16 residues. The junction had 2 bases not matched to a gene; V was cut back by 3 bases and J by 0 bases. The CDR3 reads CASSFSSGGSTDTQYF. In nucleotides, the CDR3 is TGTGCCAGCAGCTTCTCTAGCGGGGGGAGCACAGATACGCAGTATTTT.

This sequence joins TRBV19 and TRBJ1-3; D unclear. The CDR3 totals 15 residues. V lost 5 bases to trimming and J lost 2 bases, with 13 bases between them. CDR1 and CDR2 from the germline V gene are LNHDA and SQIVND (reference sequence). The CDR3 loop is CASSPPRGAGNTIYF. The CDR3 bases are TGTGCCAGTAGTCCCCCGCGGGGAGCTGGAAACACCATATATTTT.

This chain uses TRBV7-6 with TRBJ2-1; 7 nucleotides match TRBD2. This CDR3 has 17 amino acids. With 0 bases clipped from V and 2 bases from J, the junction kept 7 bases outside the gene matches. Germline CDR1 SGHVS, CDR2 FNYEAQ. As DNA, the CDR3 is TGTGCCAGCAGCTTAGCTAGGGGAGGGCAAACCTACAATGAGCAGTTCTTC. Its translation: CASSLARGGQTYNEQFF.

In DNA form, the CDR3 reads TGTGCCAGCAGTCCAGGGGGGACAGGGTCTTATGGAAACACCATATATTTT. This encodes CASSPGGTGSYGNTIYF. The chain links TRBV7-6 to TRBJ1-3; 9 positions agree with TRBD1. V lost 6 bases to trimming and J lost 3 bases; unmatched junction nucleotides: 12. The V gene's germline CDR1 is SGHVS and CDR2 FNYEAQ. This CDR3 contains 17 residues. The variable domain in full, with the rest retrieved from reference TRBV7-6 and TRBJ1-3, is GAGVSQSPRYKVTKRGQDVALRCDPISGHVSLYWYRQALGQGPEFLTYFNYEAQQDKSGLPNDRFSAERPEGSISTLTIQRTEQRDSAMYRCASSPGGTGSYGNTIYFGEGSWLTVV.

This chain uses TRBV7-8 with TRBJ2-5; TRBD2 aligns across 13 bases. The CDR3 spans 16 residues. Germline V gives CDR1 SGHVS, CDR2 FQNEAQ. V shed 5 bases and J 4 bases; nucleotides not matched to a gene: 7. The CDR3 DNA is TGTGCCAGCAGCCCGACGACTAGCGGGAGGCGAGAGACCCAGTACTTC. Its translation: CASSPTTSGRRETQYF.